A single sample gave rise to the 17 T cell receptor beta chains below, sequenced in a study of blood T cells in healthy people across ages (dated by TCRdb to 2015 to 2017). Library construction relied on 5' RACE. The run used an Illumina HiSeq 2500. A second PCR of roughly 7 to 11 cycles was performed with a sample-barcoded 5' primer and a J-beta primer mix. TCRdb reprocessing: public reads trimmed at Q25 with fastp, clones called with MiXCR, in-frame beta chains kept. Every distinct CDR3 protein forms one entry, paired with its most common genes and DNA. The sample has hundreds of thousands of distinct CDR3 sequences on record, 29% of them singletons. Roughly 17% of the sample is held by the ten biggest clonotypes. Sequencing was performed on blood. The receptors stem from a woman at least 80 years old in good health.

This clonotype showed up many times. The junction shows a germline mismatch at one end, possibly a read error. The chain uses TRBV4-3 and TRBJ1-2, with TRBD1 identical over 7 bases. Looked up from germline, CDR1 is LGHNA and CDR2 is YSLEER. This CDR3 has 13 residues. The CDR3 sequence: CASSQAGGYGYTF. In DNA, the CDR3 is TGTGCCAGCAGCCAAGCAGGGGGCTATGGCTACACCTTC.

This clonotype was detected ten times or more. This chain joins TRBV20-1 and TRBJ2-1; D gene uncertain. The ends were cut back, 4 bases at V and 3 bases at J, with 7 bases in the middle. Germline lookup yields CDR1 DFQATT and CDR2 SNEGSKA (reference sequence). This CDR3 has 12 residues. The CDR3 coding sequence is TGCAGTGCTACCTTATACTACAATGAGCAGTTCTTC. It translates to CSATLYYNEQFF.

The chain carries TRBV7-9 and TRBJ1-3, with D perhaps TRBD1 (5 bases). Germline V gene data show CDR1 as SEHNR and CDR2 as FQNEAQ (reference sequence). Trimming shortened V by 2 bases and J by 0 bases, and 14 bases separated the two germline ends. This CDR3 region has 17 residues. The CDR3 DNA is TGTGCCAGCAGCTTACGGGTGGGGCAACACTCTGGAAACACCATATATTTT. It encodes CASSLRVGQHSGNTIYF.

Points on this clonotype: This may arise from a read error, as a much more abundant clone is one base away. The rearrangement joins TRBV5-1 to TRBJ2-7, with TRBD1 as a possible D gene (6 bases). The CDR3 runs to 18 residues. In germline, CDR1 is SGHRS, CDR2 YFSETQ. Here the CDR3 reads CAGSLARSDQGFLYEQYF. As DNA, the CDR3 is TGCGCCGGCAGCTTGGCCAGGAGCGACCAGGGGTTCCTTTACGAGCAGTACTTC.

The V and J genes are TRBV20-1 and TRBJ2-7, with 8 bases matching TRBD1. The CDR3 extends over 18 amino acids. With V trimmed by 0 bases and J by 4 bases, 17 bases remained unmatched. The germline gives CDR1 DFQATT, CDR2 SNEGSKA (reference sequence). The CDR3 DNA reads as TGCAGTGCTAGAGATGAAGACTGGGACAGGCCATGGCGTTACGAGCAGTACTTC. Protein sequence: CSARDEDWDRPWRYEQYF.

This chain links TRBV3-1 with TRBJ1-4; no reliable D call. The CDR3 covers 16 residues. V lost 8 bases to trimming and J lost 0 bases, with 16 bases between them. Germline V CDR1 and CDR2: LGHDT, YNNKEL (reference sequence). The CDR3 nucleotides are TGTGCCAGCGGCACGGGTCTTACTGCAACTAATGAAAAACTGTTTTTT. As protein: CASGTGLTATNEKLFF.

This clonotype was counted many times. This chain links TRBV20-1 with TRBJ2-3; D possibly corresponds to TRBD2 (5 bases). This CDR3 is 13 amino acids long. Between the trimmed V and J ends, which lost 6 bases and 7 bases, there was a span of 17 bases. The germline CDR1 and CDR2 sequences are DFQATT and SNEGSKA (reference sequence). Written as DNA, the CDR3 is TGCAGTGCGACTCCTCCGACGGGGAATACGCAGTATTTT. Encoded protein: CSATPPTGNTQYF.

In this sample, this clonotype turned up many times. DNA of the CDR3: TGTGCCAGCAGAACCCCGGAAGGGCAGCAGTTCTTC. This sequence encodes CASRTPEGQQFF. The chain joins TRBV6-2 or TRBV6-3 to TRBJ2-1; no definite D call. Germline V lookup: CDR1 MNHEY, CDR2 SVGEGT. The CDR3 extends over 12 amino acids. Trimming took off 6 bases at V and 11 bases at J, with 14 bases between the two ends.

On this clonotype: A read error is possible here, since a much larger clone lies one base away. The gene calls are TRBV20-1 and TRBJ2-1, with 9 bases that match TRBD2. The tail of the sequence fits TRBJ2-7 better, so the J call may be wrong. Per germline, CDR1 DFQATT and CDR2 SNEGSKA (reference sequence). The CDR3 extends over 16 amino acids. CDR3 coding DNA: TGCAGTGCTAGCAAGGGCGGGGGGGACTCCTACAATGAGCAGTACTTC. Its protein product is CSASKGGGDSYNEQYF.

This clonotype was picked up many times. The chain links TRBV20-1 to TRBJ2-6, with D maybe TRBD1 (5 bases). CDR1 and CDR2 from the germline V gene are DFQATT and SNEGSKA (reference sequence). Trimming cost V 3 bases and J 0 bases, with 18 bases left between them. This CDR3 region has 18 residues. The CDR3 nucleotides read TGCAGTGCTAGCCTGGGGCTCGCCCCCGTCTCTGGGGCCAACGTCCTGACTTTC. This sequence encodes CSASLGLAPVSGANVLTF.

The chain couples TRBV2 to TRBJ1-1; perhaps TRBD1 as D (5 bases). Germline V gives CDR1 SNHLY, CDR2 FYNNEI. Trimming took off 3 bases at V and 5 bases at J, with 19 bases between the two ends. The length of the CDR3 is 16 residues. CDR3 nucleotide sequence: TGTGCCAGCAGTGATATGTTTGGGGGTGGGTGGACTGAAGCTTTCTTT. Translation: CASSDMFGGGWTEAFF. The whole variable domain, filled in from reference TRBV2 and TRBJ1-1, reads EPEVTQTPSHQVTQMGQEVILRCVPISNHLYFYWYRQILGQKVEFLVSFYNNEISEKSEIFDDQFSVERPDGSNFTLKIRSTKLEDSAMYFCASSDMFGGGWTEAFFGQGTRLTVV.

The sample holds a few counts of this clonotype. The gene calls are TRBV6-1 and TRBJ2-3, with a tentative D call TRBD1 (9 bases). Looked up from germline, CDR1 is MNHNS and CDR2 is SASEGT. This CDR3 is 17 amino acids long. V was pared by 7 bases and J by 4 bases, with 24 bases between. This CDR3 is CASILGGGTGLPDTQYF. CDR3 in DNA: TGTGCCAGCATTCTCGGGGGGGGGACAGGGTTGCCAGATACGCAGTATTTT.

Of note for this clonotype: Relative to the germline gene, one junction end is altered; a read error may explain this. This chain connects TRBV7-2 to TRBJ2-7; the match to TRBD2 covers 7 bases. The CDR3 covers 15 residues. Germline CDR1 reads SGHTA; CDR2 reads FQGNSA. The CDR3 nucleotides read TGTGCCAGCAGCTTGGAGGGTGGGAGGGCCTACGGGCAGTACTTC. Protein: CASSLEGGRAYGQYF.

This clonotype was observed at least ten times. The genes are TRBV28 and TRBJ2-7; D is unclear. The CDR3 loop spans 12 amino acids. V lost 8 bases to trimming and J lost 2 bases, with 10 bases between them. Germline CDR1 is MDHEN and CDR2 is SYDVKM. DNA for the CDR3: TGTGCCAGCTCCAGCGACCCCTACGAGCAGTACTTC. This gives the protein CASSSDPYEQYF.

This clonotype was observed many times. The chain employs TRBV14 and TRBJ2-1; a possible D gene is TRBD2 (6 bases). The CDR3 extends over 17 amino acids. V gave up 4 bases and J gave up 4 bases, with 20 bases separating them. CDR1 is SGHDN, CDR2 FVKESK, per germline. Here the CDR3 DNA reads TGTGCCAGCAGCCCCCCCTTCCGGGGGAGCCCTTACAATGAGCAGTTCTTC. Protein sequence: CASSPPFRGSPYNEQFF.

This clonotype was detected a few times. The V call is TRBV27, the J call TRBJ2-7; weak D call: TRBD2 (5 bases). Germline assignment: CDR1 MNHEY and CDR2 SMNVEV (reference sequence). Trimming stripped 6 bases from V and 0 bases from J, with 15 bases between. The CDR3 runs 15 residues. This CDR3 is CASSRGLTASYEQYF. In DNA, the CDR3 is TGTGCCAGCAGCCGCGGACTTACTGCCTCCTACGAGCAGTACTTC.

The chain recombines TRBV7-2 with TRBJ2-7; no firm D call. V lost 3 bases and J lost 1, with 7 bases in between. The germline V gene has CDR1 SGHTA and CDR2 FQGNSA. This CDR3 is built from 13 residues. CDR3 loop: CASSFIESYEQYF. The CDR3 DNA is TGTGCCAGCAGCTTTATCGAATCCTACGAGCAGTACTTC.